This T cell receptor (beta chain) comes out of a study of type 1 and type 2 diabetes patients. Study-wide context: The whole study generated approximately 18 million paired-end reads.

Comment on this clonotype: The target antigen is unknown.

Notes on the study in general: Age and gender were not matched between study groups, possibly biasing interpretation. Some T1D-only expanded clones might appear in more T2D or control samples.

The trim removed 2 bases at V and 7 bases at J, leaving 7 bases unmatched. The CDR3 totals 16 residues. The germline gives CDR1 LNHNV, CDR2 YYDKDF (reference sequence). PCR was run on genomic DNA. Amplification of the beta chain CDR3 used 30 forward and 13 reverse multiplex primers. Each CDR3 protein gets one entry after TCRdb re-called the multiplex PCR reads with MiXCR. The repertoire holds more than 250,000 distinct CDR3 sequences, with 47% as singletons. The source of this sequence is a man younger than 30 with type 2 diabetes. The chain combines TRBV15 with TRBJ2-7; 14 bases agree with TRBD2. Sequenced input: peripheral blood mononuclear cells (PBMCs). The CDR3 coding sequence is TGTGCCACCAGCAGAATTACCGGGACTAGCGGGAGAGAGCAGTACTTC. Amino acids: CATSRITGTSGREQYF.